This is a list of T cell receptor beta chains from one sample in a study of T cell responses to AZD1222 COVID-19 vaccine. The table came from immunoSEQ multiplex PCR; TCRdb's copy has only in-frame clones and leaves some out. Its table lists more than 110,000 clones. The sequenced sample consisted of peripheral blood. Every receptor here comes from an adult in good health. The CDR3 runs from the conserved cysteine through the conserved F or W. D genes are given only for firm matches.

CDR3aa,d_gene,v_gene
CASSSLNEQFF,-,TRBV12-3/TRBV12-4
CASSLGPGQGMVNEQFF,TRBD1,TRBV7-9
CASTRDRARNQPQHF,TRBD1,TRBV19
CASSLSLNTEAFF,-,TRBV5-6
CASSRLDRGIPFEQFF,TRBD1,TRBV7-9
CASSFKREGGSRTGELFF,-,TRBV7-9
CASSETGRSHTEAFF,-,TRBV9
CASSEGPKEPWGTTNYGYTF,-,TRBV6-1
CASSLADRKDYGYTF,-,TRBV18
CASSYSTRGYNSPLHF,-,TRBV6-5
CASSPSGGTNEKLFF,-,TRBV18
CASSTQGSNTQYF,-,TRBV7-3
CASSPQGTNNSPLHF,-,TRBV7-2
CASSGSTGVGEKLFF,TRBD1,TRBV5-1
CSATHRDTEAFF,-,TRBV29-1
CASRIGANQPQHF,-,TRBV12-3/TRBV12-4
CASSQEVVGRESETQYF,-,TRBV3-1/TRBV3-2
CSVTYKDEQYF,-,TRBV29-1
CASSTSGTGERELFF,TRBD1,TRBV19
CASSLGPAGEANEQFF,-,TRBV7-8
CASSSPGQGAYNEQFF,TRBD1,TRBV6-5
CASSYAGGRETQYF,TRBD2,TRBV6-5
CASSPTGGRDGYTF,TRBD1,TRBV5-1
CASSIRSGLPQHF,-,TRBV19
CASSDGRNTEAFF,-,TRBV7-6
CASRLKRETNEKLFF,-,TRBV12-2
CASSDLGLRLSNEKLFF,-,TRBV6-1
CASTNRNTEAFF,-,TRBV6-5
CASSLGAGADYGYTF,-,TRBV6-5
CASSADRAHYEQYF,TRBD1,TRBV19
CASSPGTGGLNEQYF,TRBD1,TRBV5-1
CASSPRTYSYYTF,-,TRBV18
CASSQVWSVNTEAFF,-,TRBV3-1/TRBV3-2
CASSYSAGGPYNEQFF,TRBD1,TRBV6-5
CATGVPAGTGAWEQYF,TRBD1,TRBV28
CASTPNLANRPNTGELFF,-,TRBV21-1
CASSPPGGTGTYGYTF,TRBD1,TRBV7-9
CSVYPGGAGEKLFF,TRBD1,TRBV29-1
CASSGQGSGEKLFF,TRBD1,TRBV9
CASSLGQGGTDTQYF,-,TRBV5-6
CASSVQGVHSPLHF,-,TRBV7-9
CASSFLSGGAGETQYF,TRBD2,TRBV7-2
CASIQPGYSKNTIYF,-,TRBV19
CASSPDRGNYGYTF,TRBD1,TRBV19
CASTPGELNTEAFF,-,TRBV5-5
CASSRAQFGGYGYTF,-,TRBV5-6
CASSQDRWGQSSYNEQFF,TRBD1,TRBV14
CASSGGISTPYEQYF,-,TRBV7-2
CAISDGHSWGYTF,-,TRBV10-3
CASSLKGQGTEAFF,TRBD1,TRBV5-1
CASSRGGNNEKLFF,-,TRBV9